The 9 T cell receptor beta chains given below trace back to one sample, sequenced in a study of shared clonotypes between healthy human individuals. The table came from immunoSEQ multiplex PCR; TCRdb's copy has only in-frame clones and leaves some out. This table has 1,400,000 or so clones, 98% appearing once. The specimen sequenced was naive CD4+ T cells sorted from blood. Subset noted: CD45RA+ positively selected. The receptors stem from a man aged 25 to 40 in good health.

The V call is TRBV6-5, the J call TRBJ2-1, with TRBD1 matching 7 bases. The CDR3 is 15 residues long. Trimming took 5 bases from V and 3 from J; bases not matched to a gene: 7. The germline V gene has CDR1 MNHEY and CDR2 SVGAGI. The CDR3 loop is CASSPTGTRYNEQFF. The CDR3 nucleotides read TGTGCCAGCAGTCCGACAGGGACGCGCTACAATGAGCAGTTCTTC.

J is TRBJ1-1 and V is TRBV2; no firm D call. CDR1 and CDR2 from the germline V gene are SNHLY and FYNNEI. This CDR3 comprises 14 residues. Trimming took off 8 bases at V and 0 bases at J, with 13 bases between the two ends. CDR3 protein: CASLPGSVNTEAFF. The DNA for the CDR3 is TGTGCCAGCCTCCCCGGTTCTGTGAACACTGAAGCTTTCTTT.

The chain combines TRBV29-1 with TRBJ1-2; D is possibly TRBD1 (6 bases). This CDR3 is built from 14 residues. Germline assignment: CDR1 SQVTM and CDR2 ANQGSEA. V lost 4 bases, J lost 8 bases, and 20 bases lay in between. CDR3 region: CSVVRVGGREGYTF. The CDR3 DNA reads TGCAGCGTTGTCAGAGTGGGGGGCCGGGAAGGCTACACCTTC.

This chain links TRBV2 with TRBJ1-2; D is uncertain. The CDR3 sequence is 13 residues long. Trimming stripped 3 bases from V and 2 bases from J, with 7 bases between. CDR1 is SNHLY, CDR2 FYNNEI, per germline. The CDR3 DNA reads TGTGCCAGCAGTGACAGAAAAAACTATGGCTACACCTTC. Translating it yields CASSDRKNYGYTF.

The chain is built from TRBV10-3 and TRBJ2-1; no clear D gene. The CDR3 is made up of 13 amino acids. Per the germline V gene, CDR1 is ENHRY and CDR2 is SYGVKD. V was shortened by 3 bases and J by 6 bases, with 9 bases between the two germline ends. In DNA, the CDR3 is TGTGCCATCAGTGATTCTGGTCCCAATGAGCAGTTCTTC. Residues: CAISDSGPNEQFF.

The table lists this clone with a count of one. This chain joins TRBV2 and TRBJ1-1; TRBD1 might be the D (5 bases). Trimming removed 5 bases from V and 10 bases from J, with 14 bases in between. Per germline, CDR1 SNHLY and CDR2 FYNNEI. This CDR3 spans 12 amino acids. The CDR3 spells CASSLRTGGAFF. DNA for the CDR3: TGTGCCAGCAGTCTCCGGACCGGGGGAGCTTTCTTT.

The rearrangement joins TRBV10-3 to TRBJ2-3, with D perhaps TRBD2 (6 bases). Per the germline V gene, CDR1 is ENHRY and CDR2 is SYGVKD. The CDR3 is made up of 14 amino acids. Trimming took off 2 bases at V and 3 bases at J, with 9 bases between the two ends. For the CDR3, the DNA is TGTGCCATCAGTGAGCAACTAGCTACAGATACGCAGTATTTT. It is translated as CAISEQLATDTQYF.

The chain joins TRBV9 to TRBJ2-5; 7 nucleotides agree with TRBD1. V was pared by 0 bases and J by 4 bases, with 3 bases of the junction left unmatched. CDR1 SGDLS and CDR2 YYNGEE come from the germline V gene. The CDR3 is 14 amino acids. CDR3 amino acids: CASSVESGGETQYF. CDR3 coding DNA: TGTGCCAGCAGCGTAGAATCAGGGGGAGAGACCCAGTACTTC.

This chain joins TRBV6-1 and TRBJ1-1; weak D call: TRBD1 (6 bases). This CDR3 has 13 residues. Looked up from germline, CDR1 is MNHNS and CDR2 is SASEGT. V was cut by 0 bases and J by 10 bases, with 12 bases left in between. The chain's CDR3 is CASSEAWDKLAFF. CDR3 bases: TGTGCCAGCAGTGAAGCGTGGGACAAGTTAGCTTTCTTT.